In this sample, the clone carrying this T cell receptor beta chain turned up once. Repertoires were generated with immunoSEQ multiplex PCR, while TCRdb's copy carries only in-frame clones and drops some. This table has approximately 220,000 clones, approximately 90% appearing once. These data originate in a study of blood T cell repertoires in COVID-19. The J segment lost 4 bases and the V segment lost 4 bases, leaving 2 bases of the junction unmatched. CDR1 is MGHRA and CDR2 is YSYEKL in the germline V gene. This CDR3 region has 15 residues. V gene TRBV4-1 combines with J gene TRBJ2-5, with TRBD2 matching 14 bases. The sequence came from a man aged 55 to 70 who had recovered from COVID-19. The material sequenced was peripheral blood. CDR3 in amino acids: CASSPGLAGGETQYF. Written as DNA, the CDR3 is TGCGCCAGCAGCCCTGGACTAGCGGGAGGAGAGACCCAGTACTTC.